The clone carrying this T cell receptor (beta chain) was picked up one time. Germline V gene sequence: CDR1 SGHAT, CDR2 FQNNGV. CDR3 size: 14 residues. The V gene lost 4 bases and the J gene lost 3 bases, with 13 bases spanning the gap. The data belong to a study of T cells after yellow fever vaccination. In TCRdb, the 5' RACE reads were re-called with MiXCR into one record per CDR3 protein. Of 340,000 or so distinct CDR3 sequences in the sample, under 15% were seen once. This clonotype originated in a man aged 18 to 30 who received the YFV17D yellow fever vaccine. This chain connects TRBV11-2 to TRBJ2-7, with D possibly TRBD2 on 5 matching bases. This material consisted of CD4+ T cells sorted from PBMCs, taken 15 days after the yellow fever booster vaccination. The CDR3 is CASSSIRGYYEQYF. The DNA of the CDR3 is TGTGCCAGCAGCTCGATCCGGGGATACTACGAGCAGTACTTC.